The 9 T cell receptor beta chains given below trace back to one sample, sequenced in a study of blood T cell repertoires in COVID-19. The table came from immunoSEQ multiplex PCR; TCRdb's copy has only in-frame clones and leaves some out. The profile shows 250,000 to 350,000 clones, 65% to 85% of them singletons. The sequenced material came from peripheral blood. All receptors derive from a woman aged 45-59 years with acute or convalescent COVID-19.

This rearrangement joins TRBV29-1 to TRBJ2-7; TRBD1 might be the D (6 bases). With 7 bases removed from V and 3 bases from J, the gap between germline ends came to 13 bases. The CDR3 length is 12 residues. CDR1 SQVTM and CDR2 ANQGSEA come from the germline V gene. In nucleotides, the CDR3 is TGCAGCGCATCCCTGGACAGCTACGAGCAGTACTTC. It codes for CSASLDSYEQYF.

The rearrangement uses TRBV7-2 and TRBJ2-1; 12 bases are a match to TRBD2. Germline values: CDR1 SGHTA, CDR2 FQGNSA. V shed 4 bases and J 9 bases; nucleotides not matched to a gene: 10. This CDR3 spans 16 amino acids. The CDR3 spells CASSSRLAGVDIEQFF. The DNA of the CDR3 is TGTGCCAGCAGCTCCAGACTAGCGGGAGTGGACATTGAGCAGTTCTTC.

The V gene is TRBV24-1, the J gene TRBJ2-1; the match to TRBD2 covers 15 bases. The CDR3 runs to 15 residues. The germline gives CDR1 KGHDR, CDR2 SFDVKD. The V gene end was trimmed by 7 bases and the J gene end by 7 bases; junction bases not matched to a gene: 4. CDR3 protein: CATSGLAGGRNEQFF. The CDR3 DNA reads as TGTGCCACCAGCGGACTAGCGGGGGGGCGGAATGAGCAGTTCTTC.

The chain carries TRBV6-2 or TRBV6-3 and TRBJ2-2; unclear D gene. CDR3 size: 15 residues. The germline V gene has CDR1 MNHEY and CDR2 SVGEGT. V was cut by 2 bases and J by 0 bases, with 7 bases left in between. The DNA of the CDR3 is TGTGCCAGCAGTTACCGCGGTACGAACACCGGGGAGCTGTTTTTT. Protein product: CASSYRGTNTGELFF.

J is TRBJ2-7 and V is TRBV27; 9 bases are shared with TRBD1. Germline V gives CDR1 MNHEY, CDR2 SMNVEV (reference sequence). CDR3 length equals 16 residues. With V trimmed by 1 base and J by 0 bases, 4 bases remained unmatched. The CDR3 protein is CASSLFGTGISYEQYF. The CDR3 region has the DNA TGTGCCAGCAGTTTATTTGGGACAGGGATCTCCTACGAGCAGTACTTC.

This rearrangement joins TRBV18 to TRBJ1-3; D is perhaps TRBD1 (6 bases). Germline CDR1 reads KGHSH; CDR2 reads LQKENI. V was cut by 3 bases and J by 4 bases, with 10 bases left in between. CDR3 size: 14 residues. As DNA, the CDR3 is TGTGCCAGCTCACCCCAGGGGAGAGGAAACACCATATATTTT. It translates to CASSPQGRGNTIYF.

V is TRBV6-2 or TRBV6-3 and J is TRBJ2-7, with 10 bases identical to TRBD2. Germline lookup yields CDR1 MNHEY and CDR2 SVGEGT. J gave up 0 bases and V 2 bases, and 4 bases lay outside the gene matches. This CDR3 spans 16 amino acids. The CDR3 DNA follows: TGTGCCAGCAGTTACGGCGCTAGCGGGGGCTCCTACGAGCAGTACGTC. This sequence encodes CASSYGASGGSYEQYV.

CDR3 residues: CASSPARGQNTEAFF. As DNA, the CDR3 is TGTGCCAGCTCACCCGCCAGGGGCCAGAACACTGAAGCTTTCTTT. V is TRBV18 and J is TRBJ1-1; D perhaps matches TRBD1 (6 bases). The ends were cut back, 3 bases at V and 1 base at J, with 12 bases in the middle. CDR1 and CDR2 from the germline V gene are KGHSH and LQKENI. The CDR3 is 15 amino acids.

This clone came up a few times. The chain carries TRBV6-4 and TRBJ1-2, with no clear D. The germline gives CDR1 MRHNA, CDR2 SNTAGT. This CDR3 comprises 13 residues. Between the trimmed V and J ends, which lost 0 bases and 4 bases, there was a span of 6 bases. CDR3 nucleotides: TGTGCCAGCAGTGACTCGATGAGCTATGGCTACACCTTC. Encoded protein: CASSDSMSYGYTF.